Shown below are 12 T cell receptor beta chains from a single sample sequenced in a study of vaccination and CD4 T cells after COVID-19. Their antigens remain unidentified. Sequencing of the DNA from cultured CD4+ T cells was carried out with the Oncomine TCR Beta short-read assay. MiXCR, applied by TCRdb to the PCR reads, yields one record per CDR3 protein. Of 8,500 to 10,000 distinct CDR3 sequences in the sample, less than 80% were seen once. Treatment here: roughly 10-day PBMC culture with coronavirus spike peptide pools or control peptides (ViraFEST assay). An unexposed donor provided the CD4+ T cells, which were collected before the COVID-19 pandemic (2011-2018). The sample consisted of CD4+ T cells from blood, cultured in vitro. The receptors stem from a human donor in good health.

The V and J genes are TRBV7-2 and TRBJ1-2; possibly TRBD1 for D (5 bases). CDR1 is SGHTA and CDR2 is FQGNSA in the germline V gene. V shed 2 bases and J shed 4 bases, with 14 bases lying between them. The CDR3 contains 15 residues. In nucleotides, the CDR3 is TGTGCCAGCAGCTTAACCCGGGGGTTTACCTATGGCTACACCTTC. It specifies CASSLTRGFTYGYTF.

This clonotype has a handful of counts. V gene TRBV20-1 combines with J gene TRBJ2-5, with no clear D. The CDR3 consists of 15 residues. The germline gives CDR1 DFQATT, CDR2 SNEGSKA (reference sequence). V was trimmed by 0 bases and J by 2 bases, leaving 13 bases between them. DNA of the CDR3: TGCAGTGCTAGAGATCTAAGATCTGGGCAAGAGACCCAGTACTTC. Its translation: CSARDLRSGQETQYF.

V usage is TRBV5-8 and J usage is TRBJ2-2; no firm D call. The CDR3 has 14 residues. V was trimmed by 0 bases and J by 6 bases, leaving 9 bases between them. Germline-derived CDR1 and CDR2 are SGHTS and YDEGEE. The CDR3 region is CASSLDLVPGELFF. The CDR3 nucleotides are TGTGCCAGCAGCTTGGACCTCGTTCCCGGGGAGCTGTTTTTT. Using reference TRBV5-8 and TRBJ2-2 for the parts outside the CDR3, the full variable domain is EAGVTQSPTHLIKTRGQQATLRCSPISGHTSVYWYQQALGLGLQFLLWYDEGEERNRGNFPPRFSGRQFPNYSSELNVNALELEDSALYLCASSLDLVPGELFFGEGSRLTVL.

This clonotype appeared a single time. The V and J genes are TRBV20-1 and TRBJ1-6; the D gene is possibly TRBD1 (5 bases). The length of the CDR3 is 16 residues. Germline V gene sequence: CDR1 DFQATT, CDR2 SNEGSKA (reference sequence). The V end was cut by 6 bases, the J end by 8 bases, with 23 bases between. This CDR3 reads CSARISGQGVHSPLHF. DNA of the CDR3: TGCAGTGCCCGCATATCGGGTCAGGGCGTTCATTCACCCCTCCACTTT.

V usage is TRBV7-9 and J usage is TRBJ1-3; the D gene is possibly TRBD1 (5 bases). The CDR3 extends over 17 amino acids. Germline V lookup: CDR1 SEHNR, CDR2 FQNEAQ (reference sequence). V lost 1 base and J 2 bases, leaving 15 bases between the germline ends. CDR3 bases: TGTGCCAGCAGCTTAGGGACCCACCAGGGAACTGGAAACACCATATATTTT. Encoded protein: CASSLGTHQGTGNTIYF. Variable domain in full (rest from reference TRBV7-9 and TRBJ1-3): DTGVSQNPRHKITKRGQNVTFRCDPISEHNRLYWYRQTLGQGPEFLTYFQNEAQLEKSRLLSDRFSAERPKGSFSTLEIQRTEQGDSAMYLCASSLGTHQGTGNTIYFGEGSWLTVV.

The J gene is TRBJ1-6, the V gene TRBV2; TRBD1 matches at 8 bases. The J segment lost 6 bases and the V segment lost 7 bases, leaving 8 bases of the junction unmatched. This CDR3 spans 15 amino acids. Germline values: CDR1 SNHLY, CDR2 FYNNEI. Here the CDR3 reads CASIPGTGRNSPLHF. The CDR3 nucleotides read TGTGCCAGCATTCCCGGGACAGGTCGTAATTCACCCCTCCACTTT. The complete variable domain, with remaining parts taken from reference TRBV2 and TRBJ1-6, reads EPEVTQTPSHQVTQMGQEVILRCVPISNHLYFYWYRQILGQKVEFLVSFYNNEISEKSEIFDDQFSVERPDGSNFTLKIRSTKLEDSAMYFCASIPGTGRNSPLHFGNGTRLTVT.

J is TRBJ2-1 and V is TRBV2; a weak D match, TRBD2 (5 bases). Per germline, CDR1 SNHLY and CDR2 FYNNEI. The V and J ends lost 2 bases and 0 bases respectively, with 8 bases between them. This CDR3 contains 15 residues. CDR3 nucleotide sequence: TGTGCCAGCAGTGAACTGGGGAGCTCCTACAATGAGCAGTTCTTC. This codes for CASSELGSSYNEQFF.

The J gene is TRBJ1-3, the V gene TRBV7-9; D gene unclear. V was shortened by 4 bases and J by 3 bases, with 10 bases between the two germline ends. The germline gives CDR1 SEHNR, CDR2 FQNEAQ (reference sequence). CDR3 length: 14 residues. DNA of the CDR3: TGTGCCAGCAGCTCATTCAGAGGTGGAAACACCATATATTTT. Translating gives CASSSFRGGNTIYF.

V usage is TRBV5-5 and J usage is TRBJ1-2; no clear D. The CDR3 sequence is 11 residues long. Trimming removed 4 bases from V and 8 bases from J, with 9 bases in between. Per germline, CDR1 SGHKS and CDR2 YYEKEE (reference sequence). The CDR3 region is CASSESGGYTF. For the CDR3, the DNA is TGTGCCAGCAGCGAATCGGGGGGCTACACCTTC.

The V gene is TRBV6-2 or TRBV6-3, the J gene TRBJ1-2; D not certain. Germline V gene sequence: CDR1 MNHEY, CDR2 SVGEGT. The CDR3 contains 13 residues. V was cut by 5 bases and J by 0 bases, with 7 bases left in between. CDR3 in amino acids: CASSDLANYGYTF. The CDR3 coding sequence is TGTGCCAGCAGTGACCTAGCTAACTATGGCTACACCTTC.

The J gene is TRBJ1-1, the V gene TRBV7-6, with 11 bases identical to TRBD1. Germline V gene sequence: CDR1 SGHVS, CDR2 FNYEAQ. The junction had 15 bases not matched to a gene; V was cut back by 1 base and J by 5 bases. This CDR3 is built from 19 residues. The CDR3 protein is CASSLGGGQGARGRTEAFF. In DNA form, the CDR3 reads TGTGCCAGCAGCTTAGGAGGTGGACAGGGGGCGCGGGGGCGGACTGAAGCTTTCTTT. Combining the CDR3 with reference TRBV7-6 and TRBJ1-1 gives the whole variable domain GAGVSQSPRYKVTKRGQDVALRCDPISGHVSLYWYRQALGQGPEFLTYFNYEAQQDKSGLPNDRFSAERPEGSISTLTIQRTEQRDSAMYRCASSLGGGQGARGRTEAFFGQGTRLTVV.

The rearrangement joins TRBV7-2 to TRBJ1-6, with D maybe TRBD1 (6 bases). The germline CDR1 and CDR2 sequences are SGHTA and FQGNSA. The CDR3 is made up of 15 amino acids. Trimming cost V 1 base and J 6 bases, with 10 bases left between them. This chain's CDR3 is CASSLEGGGNSPLHF. The CDR3 region has the DNA TGTGCCAGCAGCTTAGAGGGGGGAGGTAATTCACCCCTCCACTTT.